This TCR beta chain was obtained from a study of OX40 agonist ivuxolimab in advanced cancers. Across the study: Under the entry rules, prior anti-PD-1, anti-PD-L1 or anti-CTLA-4 therapy was allowed, and approximately 40% had some. Three dose-escalation patients had partial responses: one with hepatocellular carcinoma and two with cutaneous melanoma.

Germline-derived CDR1 and CDR2 are MDHEN and SYDVKM. The CDR3 is made up of 16 amino acids. The trim removed 7 bases at V and 5 bases at J, leaving 14 bases unmatched. Only in-frame clones appear in the TCRdb table, and some are missing; sequencing was by immunoSEQ multiplex PCR. The sample records about 60,000 clones, around 90% being singletons. As regards this clone: Its specificity is unknown.

The study, taken as a whole, reports: The average count of expanded clones was higher among CD8+ T cells than among CD4+. Undetermined was the antigen specificity of the expanded peripheral T cells.

The sequence came from an adult with an advanced solid tumor such as melanoma, head and neck, liver or kidney cancer. This sample comprised CD4+ or CD8+ T cells sorted from blood, obtained in a trial of the OX40 agonist ivuxolimab. The V call is TRBV28, the J call TRBJ2-5; 9 nucleotides line up with TRBD2. For the CDR3, the DNA is TGTGCCAGCACTCAAACCGGGGTAGCGGGAGAGGAGACCCAGTACTTC. It codes for CASTQTGVAGEETQYF.